The 2 T cell receptor beta chains below all came from one sample that was sequenced in a study of cytomegalovirus exposure and HLA in healthy donors. The PCR was carried out with 60 Vbeta primers and 13 Jbeta primers. This table comes from immunoSEQ multiplex PCR, and its TCRdb copy is limited to in-frame clones, with some not included. Of about 40,000 clones in the sample, 55% to 75% are singletons; the top ten hold less than 20%. The material sequenced was PBMCs. The receptors here all came from a man aged 45-65 years in good health and CMV-seropositive.

As DNA, the CDR3 is TGCGCCAGCAGCCATACGCAGGGATCGCGGGCTTTCTTT. It is translated as CASSHTQGSRAFF. The chain employs TRBV4-3 and TRBJ1-1, with D maybe TRBD1 (5 bases). There are 13 residues in the CDR3. Germline V gene lookup returns CDR1 LGHNA and CDR2 YSLEER. V lost 3 bases to trimming and J lost 11 bases, with 16 bases between them.

There are a few counts of this clone. The chain couples TRBV11-2 to TRBJ2-3, with 11 positions matching TRBD2. The CDR3 is 17 residues long. Germline trimming cut 5 bases from V and 3 bases from J; bases unmatched to any gene: 10. Germline values: CDR1 SGHAT, CDR2 FQNNGV. The CDR3 region is CASSLSGGARFTDTQYF. Written as DNA, the CDR3 is TGTGCCAGCAGCCTTAGCGGGGGGGCTCGGTTTACAGATACGCAGTATTTT.